The present entry profiles one TCR beta chain with its context. Its target is not known. The entry originates in a study of cytomegalovirus exposure and HLA in healthy donors. Findings of the study overall: The study found most TCR sequences rare, yet found some public TCRs in many donors.

Assay used: immunoSEQ multiplex PCR; TCRdb lists only in-frame clones, some missing. This repertoire shows under 95,000 clones, approximately 91% found once; its top ten account for 2% to 2.5%. In germline, CDR1 is SNHLY, CDR2 FYNNEI. The J segment lost 4 bases and the V segment lost 5 bases, leaving 10 bases of the junction unmatched. This CDR3 region has 16 residues. The donors were members of the roughly 130-subject validation cohort (separate from the approximately 670-subject first cohort). This chain joins TRBV2 and TRBJ1-3; 8 positions agree with TRBD1. The TCR was taken from a man younger than 40 in good health and CMV-seronegative. Sequences were obtained from PBMCs. The CDR3 here is CASSLTGEASGNTIYF. The CDR3 nucleotides read TGTGCCAGCAGTCTGACAGGGGAGGCCTCCGGAAACACCATATATTTT.